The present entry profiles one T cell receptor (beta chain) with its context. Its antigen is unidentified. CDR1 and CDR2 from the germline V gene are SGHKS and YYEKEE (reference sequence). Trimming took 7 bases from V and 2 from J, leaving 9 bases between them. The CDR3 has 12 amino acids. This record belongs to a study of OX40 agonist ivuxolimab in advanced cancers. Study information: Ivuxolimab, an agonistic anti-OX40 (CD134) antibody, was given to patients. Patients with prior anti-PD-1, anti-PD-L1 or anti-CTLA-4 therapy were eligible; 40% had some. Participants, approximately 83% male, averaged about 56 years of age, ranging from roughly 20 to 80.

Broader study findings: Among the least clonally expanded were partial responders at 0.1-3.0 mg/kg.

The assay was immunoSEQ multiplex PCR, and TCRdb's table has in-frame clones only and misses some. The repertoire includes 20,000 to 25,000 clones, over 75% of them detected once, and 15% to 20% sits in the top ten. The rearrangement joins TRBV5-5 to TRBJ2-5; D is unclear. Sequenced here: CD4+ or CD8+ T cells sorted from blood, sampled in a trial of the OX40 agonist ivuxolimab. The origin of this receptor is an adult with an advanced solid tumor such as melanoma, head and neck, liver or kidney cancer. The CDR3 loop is CASVDLQETQYF. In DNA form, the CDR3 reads TGTGCCAGCGTAGACCTACAAGAGACCCAGTACTTC.